This T cell receptor beta chain was retrieved from a study of shared clonotypes between healthy human individuals. The naive CD8 fraction comprised CD45RO-negative cells positively selected for CCR7 and excluded terminally differentiated effector memory CD45RA+ cells. Assay: immunoSEQ multiplex PCR; the TCRdb copy retains only in-frame clones and omits some. The sample comprises 2 million or so clones, approximately 95% of which are singletons, and 0.9% to 1.4% rests with the top ten. Germline CDR1 reads SEHNR; CDR2 reads FQNEAQ (reference sequence). V was shortened by 2 bases and J by 8 bases, with 15 bases between the two germline ends. This CDR3 has 15 amino acids. A single count supports this clone.

The specimen was naive CD8+ T cells sorted from blood. This sequence was found in a man aged 18 to 29 in good health. This chain joins TRBV7-9 and TRBJ1-4; D is unresolved. CDR3 DNA sequence: TGTGCCAGCAGCTTACTGCTGGGGTTACAGGAAAAACTGTTTTTT. It specifies CASSLLLGLQEKLFF.